Shown below are 13 T cell receptor beta chains from a single sample sequenced in a study of shared clonotypes between healthy human individuals. The method was immunoSEQ multiplex PCR; TCRdb's version includes in-frame clones alone and lacks a portion of them. This table has around 2.1 million clones, approximately 96% appearing once. Sequenced input: naive CD4+ T cells sorted from blood. Subset given: CD45RA+ positively selected. The receptor set was obtained from a man aged 18 to 29 in good health.

J is TRBJ2-7 and V is TRBV10-2, with unresolved D. CDR1 WSHSY and CDR2 SAAADI come from the germline V gene. The ends were cut back, 3 bases at V and 4 bases at J, with 16 bases in the middle. The CDR3 runs 15 residues. The CDR3 DNA reads TGCGCCAGCAGTGAATCTTTGCCAGGACGATACGAGCAGTACTTC. It encodes CASSESLPGRYEQYF.

Worth noting for this clone: Other nucleotide sequences from this sample produce the same CDR3. The chain couples TRBV2 to TRBJ2-5, with TRBD2 as a possible D gene (5 bases). The germline V gene has CDR1 SNHLY and CDR2 FYNNEI. There are 13 residues in the CDR3. V was shortened by 8 bases and J by 4 bases, with 14 bases between the two germline ends. The CDR3 DNA is TGTGCCAGCGGGGTTGGACTGCCAGAGACCCAGTACTTC. This gives the protein CASGVGLPETQYF.

V gene TRBV28 combines with J gene TRBJ2-3; 9 bases are a match to TRBD2. V was clipped by 5 bases and J by 4 bases; unmatched bases: 7. CDR1 is MDHEN, CDR2 SYDVKM, per germline. The CDR3 is made up of 15 amino acids. CDR3 coding DNA: TGTGCCAGCAGTGGCGGGGGGGCATTCTCAGATACGCAGTATTTT. Protein sequence: CASSGGGAFSDTQYF.

The rearrangement joins TRBV4-1 to TRBJ1-5; D gene ambiguous. This CDR3 spans 15 amino acids. V shed 2 bases and J shed 1 base, with 9 bases lying between them. Per the germline V gene, CDR1 is MGHRA and CDR2 is YSYEKL. Here the CDR3 reads CASSQQDGSNQPQHF. Written as DNA, the CDR3 is TGCGCCAGCAGCCAACAGGACGGCAGCAATCAGCCCCAGCATTTT.

This clone has a single count. This same CDR3 is encoded by further DNA sequences in the sample. The V and J genes are TRBV11-2 and TRBJ2-7; D gene ambiguous. The V gene's germline CDR1 is SGHAT and CDR2 FQNNGV. The CDR3 loop spans 13 amino acids. V was cut by 1 base and J by 0 bases, with 4 bases left in between. Here the CDR3 reads CASSLGGSYEQYF. The CDR3 DNA reads as TGTGCCAGCAGCTTAGGGGGCTCCTACGAGCAGTACTTC.

This clone is a singleton in its sample. Other DNA sequences in the same sample also yield this CDR3. The chain recombines TRBV7-9 with TRBJ1-6; D possibly corresponds to TRBD1 (5 bases). CDR1 SEHNR and CDR2 FQNEAQ come from the germline V gene (reference sequence). Trimming cost V 5 bases and J 7 bases, with 9 bases left between them. This CDR3 region has 13 residues. In DNA form, the CDR3 reads TGTGCCAGCAGCCGGGACGGGAATTCACCCCTCCACTTT. Its protein is CASSRDGNSPLHF.

The chain links TRBV7-2 to TRBJ2-7; 8 bases agree with TRBD2. CDR3 length: 17 residues. CDR1 is SGHTA and CDR2 is FQGNSA in the germline V gene. Losses at the gene ends were 1 base for V and 0 bases for J; bases not matched to a gene: 8. The CDR3 sequence: CASSLVAGSLSSYEQYF. The CDR3 DNA sequence: TGTGCCAGCAGCTTAGTAGCGGGGTCACTCAGCTCCTACGAGCAGTACTTC.

Note on this clone: Distinct nucleotide sequences in the sample also encode this CDR3. The rearrangement links TRBV5-1 to TRBJ1-1; D call uncertain. The V gene's germline CDR1 is SGHRS and CDR2 YFSETQ. The CDR3 consists of 13 residues. The germline V and J ends were trimmed by 0 bases and 3 bases, with 6 bases remaining between them. This CDR3 reads CASSLGADTEAFF. CDR3 coding DNA: TGCGCCAGCAGCTTGGGGGCGGACACTGAAGCTTTCTTT.

The genes are TRBV2 and TRBJ1-4; no clear D. CDR1 is SNHLY, CDR2 FYNNEI, per germline. Trimming removed 2 bases from V and 5 bases from J, with 9 bases in between. This CDR3 comprises 14 residues. CDR3 loop: CASSEFGKNEKLFF. Here the CDR3 DNA reads TGTGCCAGCAGTGAATTTGGAAAGAATGAAAAACTGTTTTTT.

V gene TRBV4-3 combines with J gene TRBJ1-2; TRBD1 might be the D (6 bases). CDR1 LGHNA and CDR2 YSLEER come from the germline V gene. Trimming left V 0 bases short and J 3 bases short, with 14 bases between. CDR3 length: 16 amino acids. The CDR3: CASSQDLKGDDYGYTF. The CDR3 region has the DNA TGCGCCAGCAGCCAAGATCTCAAGGGGGATGACTATGGCTACACCTTC.

The chain is built from TRBV25-1 and TRBJ1-4, with D maybe TRBD1 (6 bases). The CDR3 loop spans 14 amino acids. Trimming took 4 bases from V and 10 from J, leaving 16 bases between them. Germline V CDR1 and CDR2: MGHDK, SYGVNS. The CDR3 sequence is CASSVTGPAGKLFF. The DNA for the CDR3 is TGTGCCAGCAGTGTGACAGGTCCCGCGGGAAAACTGTTTTTT.

Comment on this clone: Other DNA variants within this sample encode the same CDR3. V is TRBV5-1 and J is TRBJ2-3; no firm D call. This CDR3 is 14 amino acids long. The V end was cut by 4 bases, the J end by 0 bases, with 9 bases between. Looked up from germline, CDR1 is SGHRS and CDR2 is YFSETQ. The CDR3 region has the DNA TGCGCCAGCAGCCTCAGATCTAGCACAGATACGCAGTATTTT. Translating it yields CASSLRSSTDTQYF.

A word on this clone: At the DNA level, this CDR3 is encoded by other sequences in the same sample as well. The chain links TRBV28 to TRBJ1-5, with D unclear. This CDR3 is built from 12 residues. Per the germline V gene, CDR1 is MDHEN and CDR2 is SYDVKM. Trimming cost V 4 bases and J 5 bases, with 6 bases left between them. This chain's CDR3 is CASSSGDQPQHF. The CDR3 DNA is TGTGCCAGCAGTTCTGGGGATCAGCCCCAGCATTTT.